What follows are 29 T cell receptor beta chains derived from one specimen sequenced in a study of T-cell memory formation after mild COVID-19 (dated by TCRdb to the early 2020s). Libraries were constructed by 5' RACE. Sequencing relied on an Illumina NovaSeq 6000. TCRdb trimmed public reads at Q25 via fastp, called clones via MiXCR and kept in-frame beta chains. Rows are combined by CDR3 protein, so each entry shows the most common genes and DNA. Here the sample has 450,000 or so distinct CDR3 sequences; roughly 23% occur a single time. The ten most abundant clones make up approximately 13% of the sample. Sequenced: PBMCs or a T cell subset sorted from them (not recorded which). These receptors were collected from an adult woman who had mild COVID-19 (a few samples of this study predate the infection). The sample titles of this study are shuffled in the database, so cell type and time point are left out; the donor was told from shared clones.

V gene TRBV19 combines with J gene TRBJ2-7, with 9 bases matching TRBD1. V dropped 6 bases and J dropped 4; count of bases not matched to a gene: 1. CDR3 length: 12 amino acids. CDR1 is LNHDA and CDR2 is SQIVND in the germline V gene (reference sequence). Here the CDR3 DNA reads TGTGCCAGTAGCGACAGGGGGTACGAGCAGTACTTC. Amino acid sequence: CASSDRGYEQYF.

A few counts support this clonotype. This chain joins TRBV5-5 and TRBJ2-4; 8 bases map to TRBD2. The CDR3 is 12 residues long. The germline gives CDR1 SGHKS, CDR2 YYEKEE (reference sequence). V trimming: 8 bases; J trimming: 5 bases; junction bases outside the gene matches: 3. The DNA for the CDR3 is TGTGCCAGGAATAGCGGGGAAAACATTCAGTACTTC. Amino acid sequence: CARNSGENIQYF. Full variable domain (remainder filled in from reference TRBV5-5 and TRBJ2-4): DAGVTQSPTHLIKTRGQQVTLRCSPISGHKSVSWYQQVLGQGPQFIFQYYEKEERGRGNFPDRFSARQFPNYSSELNVNALLLGDSALYLCARNSGENIQYFGAGTRLSVL.

The V and J genes are TRBV29-1 and TRBJ2-5, with no clear D. CDR3 size: 12 residues. V was clipped by 0 bases and J by 5 bases, with 7 bases between them. Germline V lookup: CDR1 SQVTM, CDR2 ANQGSEA. The CDR3 DNA is TGCAGCGTTGAAGATCTAGGGGAGACCCAGTACTTC. Translated: CSVEDLGETQYF.

A few counts support this clonotype. An end of the junction differs from the germline gene, which may be a read error. The gene calls are TRBV5-1 and TRBJ2-6; either TRBD1 or TRBD2 may fit D (5 bases each). From germline, CDR1 is SGHRS and CDR2 YFSETQ. The CDR3 contains 18 residues. CDR3 in DNA: TGCGCCAGCAGATTGGGGACGGGACGGCACTCTGGGGCCAACGTCCTGACTTTC. Amino acid sequence: CASRLGTGRHSGANVLTF. The full variable domain, rest sourced from reference TRBV5-1 and TRBJ2-6, is KAGVTQTPRYLIKTRGQQVTLSCSPISGHRSVSWYQQTPGQGLQFLFEYFSETQRNKGNFPGRFSGRQFSNSRSEMNVSTLELGDSALYLCASRLGTGRHSGANVLTFGAGSRLTVL.

This clonotype was observed many times. This rearrangement joins TRBV12-3 or TRBV12-4 to TRBJ1-2, with 10 bases lining up with TRBD1. This CDR3 has 17 residues. With V trimmed by 5 bases and J by 6 bases, 15 bases remained unmatched. CDR3 sequence reads: CASSRSGRDRGADGYTF. CDR3 nucleotide sequence: TGTGCCAGCAGTCGCTCGGGAAGGGACAGGGGAGCGGATGGCTACACCTTC.

The chain couples TRBV2 to TRBJ2-1; D is perhaps TRBD2 (6 bases). V was shortened by 7 bases and J by 0 bases, with 13 bases between the two germline ends. The germline V gene has CDR1 SNHLY and CDR2 FYNNEI. This CDR3 has 15 residues. The CDR3 loop reads CASTAGLSSYNEQFF. CDR3 in DNA: TGTGCCAGCACTGCGGGGTTGAGCTCCTACAATGAGCAGTTCTTC.

This clonotype was found a few times. The chain recombines TRBV20-1 with TRBJ2-7, with 7 bases identical to TRBD2. The CDR3 runs to 14 residues. Germline assignment: CDR1 DFQATT and CDR2 SNEGSKA (reference sequence). V was pared by 4 bases and J by 3 bases, with 9 bases of the junction left unmatched. This CDR3 reads CSATGRELFYEQYF. CDR3 nucleotides: TGCAGTGCTACTGGGCGGGAGTTGTTCTACGAGCAGTACTTC.

This clonotype was counted only a few times. CDR3 sequence reads: CASSFSGGESYGYTF. Here the CDR3 DNA reads TGTGCCAGCAGCTTCTCAGGGGGCGAGTCCTATGGCTACACCTTC. The chain employs TRBV27 and TRBJ1-2, with 8 nucleotides matching TRBD1. Per germline, CDR1 MNHEY and CDR2 SMNVEV (reference sequence). The CDR3 runs 15 residues. The V and J ends lost 6 bases and 4 bases, in that order; junction bases with no gene match: 10.

The V gene is TRBV6-5, the J gene TRBJ1-2, with 8 positions matching TRBD1. V trimming: 0 bases; J trimming: 6 bases; junction bases outside the gene matches: 0. This CDR3 has 13 residues. Germline V gene data show CDR1 as MNHEY and CDR2 as SVGAGI. The CDR3 DNA sequence: TGTGCCAGCAGTTACTCGGACAGGGATGGCTACACCTTC. Amino acids: CASSYSDRDGYTF.

This clonotype is medium-sized. The chain combines TRBV29-1 with TRBJ2-5, with TRBD2 identical over 14 bases. With V trimmed by 3 bases and J by 2 bases, 14 bases remained unmatched. The CDR3 has 19 residues. Germline CDR1 and CDR2: SQVTM and ANQGSEA. CDR3 residues: CSVEPMTSGGAYGQETQYF. The CDR3 bases are TGCAGCGTTGAGCCTATGACTAGCGGGGGGGCCTACGGGCAAGAGACCCAGTACTTC.

The chain recombines TRBV12-3 or TRBV12-4 with TRBJ2-2; D is unresolved. There are 14 residues in the CDR3. Trimming removed 5 bases from V and 5 bases from J, with 12 bases in between. The DNA of the CDR3 is TGTGCCAGCAGTCAGAATGCCGCTACCGGGGAGCTGTTTTTT. Its protein is CASSQNAATGELFF.

CDR3: CASSLAGVQETQYF. The CDR3 DNA sequence: TGTGCCAGCAGCTTGGCGGGCGTCCAAGAGACCCAGTACTTC. The rearrangement uses TRBV5-6 and TRBJ2-5; D is unclear. CDR3 length: 14 residues. The V end lost 0 bases, the J end lost 1 base, and 7 bases lay between the germline ends. Germline CDR1 is SGHDT and CDR2 is YYEEEE.

This clonotype has only a few counts. This chain connects TRBV5-4 to TRBJ1-4, with no clear D. This CDR3 is built from 15 residues. Germline CDR1 SGHNT, CDR2 YYREEE (reference sequence). The V end lost 4 bases, the J end lost 3 bases, and 13 bases lay between the germline ends. The CDR3 nucleotides read TGTGCCAGCAGCGAAGGGCCTGCCCCTAATGAAAAACTGTTTTTT. This translates into CASSEGPAPNEKLFF.

This chain uses TRBV7-9 with TRBJ1-4; D is uncertain. Germline V lookup: CDR1 SEHNR, CDR2 FQNEAQ (reference sequence). The CDR3 spans 15 residues. The V end lost 1 base, the J end lost 0 bases, and 6 bases lay between the germline ends. The CDR3 DNA is TGTGCCAGCAGCTTAGAGGCGTCAACTAATGAAAAACTGTTTTTT. This translates into CASSLEASTNEKLFF.

This sequence joins TRBV12-3 or TRBV12-4 and TRBJ1-6, with D tentatively TRBD1 (5 bases). The CDR3 extends over 14 amino acids. V lost 2 bases and J lost 5, with 7 bases in between. The DNA for the CDR3 is TGTGCCAGCAGTTTACGAGGGGATAATTCACCCCTCCACTTT. It codes for CASSLRGDNSPLHF.

This chain joins TRBV7-8 and TRBJ2-3; 15 nucleotides line up with TRBD2. Germline V gene data show CDR1 as SGHVS and CDR2 as FQNEAQ. The J segment lost 4 bases and the V segment lost 4 bases, leaving 12 bases of the junction unmatched. This CDR3 is 19 amino acids long. CDR3 DNA: TGTGCCAGCAGCTCCGGTCGGACTAGCGGGAGGGCCAGGGCAGATACGCAGTATTTT. Translated: CASSSGRTSGRARADTQYF.

This clonotype was counted a few times. The J gene is TRBJ2-7, the V gene TRBV28; a possible D gene is TRBD1 (8 bases). CDR1 is MDHEN and CDR2 is SYDVKM in the germline V gene. The CDR3 is 14 amino acids. Trimming removed 3 bases at V and 3 bases at J, with 12 bases between. The CDR3 bases are TGTGCCAGCAGTTTGACAGGGGAGGGCTACGAGCAGTACTTC. Translating gives CASSLTGEGYEQYF.

This clonotype was recorded a few times. The CDR3 nucleotides are TGTGCCAGCAGTCTGCAGGGTATCGGTCAGCCCCAGCATTTT. Amino acids: CASSLQGIGQPQHF. The chain recombines TRBV6-2 or TRBV6-3 with TRBJ1-5; the D gene is possibly TRBD1 (5 bases). The CDR3 sequence is 14 residues long. Trimming left V 5 bases short and J 6 bases short, with 14 bases between. Germline values: CDR1 MNHEY, CDR2 SVGEGT.

This clonotype was observed a few times. The V and J genes are TRBV9 and TRBJ1-1; D gene uncertain. V lost 0 bases and J lost 1, with 16 bases in between. This CDR3 spans 17 amino acids. Germline V lookup: CDR1 SGDLS, CDR2 YYNGEE. CDR3 sequence: CASSVATSGRSNTEAFF. The DNA for the CDR3 is TGTGCCAGCAGCGTAGCTACTAGCGGCCGATCGAACACTGAAGCTTTCTTT.

J is TRBJ1-5 and V is TRBV30; D perhaps matches TRBD1 (5 bases). V lost 4 bases to trimming and J lost 2 bases, with 15 bases between them. CDR3 length: 15 amino acids. Germline CDR1 and CDR2: GTSNPN and SVGIG (reference sequence). The CDR3 nucleotides are TGTGCCTGGAATACCCCCGGGGGTCGCAATCAGCCCCAGCATTTT. Its protein is CAWNTPGGRNQPQHF.

This clonotype turned up a few times. The gene calls are TRBV5-1 and TRBJ2-7; D is possibly TRBD1 (7 bases). This CDR3 comprises 16 residues. CDR1 SGHRS and CDR2 YFSETQ come from the germline V gene. Between the trimmed V and J ends, which lost 3 bases and 2 bases, there was a span of 18 bases. CDR3 sequence: CASSSLGQGGTYEQYF. DNA for the CDR3: TGCGCCAGCAGCTCTTTGGGGCAGGGGGGTACCTACGAGCAGTACTTC. Using reference TRBV5-1 and TRBJ2-7 for the parts outside the CDR3, the full variable domain is KAGVTQTPRYLIKTRGQQVTLSCSPISGHRSVSWYQQTPGQGLQFLFEYFSETQRNKGNFPGRFSGRQFSNSRSEMNVSTLELGDSALYLCASSSLGQGGTYEQYFGPGTRLTVT.

This sequence joins TRBV19 and TRBJ1-5; tentatively, D is TRBD1 (5 bases). CDR3 length equals 13 residues. CDR1 and CDR2 from the germline V gene are LNHDA and SQIVND (reference sequence). The V end was cut by 4 bases, the J end by 9 bases, with 13 bases between. The CDR3 loop reads CASSNGGVLPQHF. Written as DNA, the CDR3 is TGTGCCAGTAGTAATGGAGGGGTCCTGCCCCAGCATTTT.

V gene TRBV7-2 combines with J gene TRBJ2-7; the D gene could be TRBD1 or TRBD2 (5 bases each). This CDR3 has 18 residues. Germline values: CDR1 SGHTA, CDR2 FQGNSA. Trimming removed 6 bases from V and 0 bases from J, with 24 bases in between. This chain's CDR3 is CASSPGPGREGSSYEQYF. The CDR3 DNA sequence: TGTGCCAGCAGTCCGGGGCCGGGACGGGAAGGGAGCTCCTACGAGCAGTACTTC.

The rearrangement joins TRBV9 to TRBJ2-3; D perhaps matches TRBD2 (5 bases). This CDR3 is 16 amino acids long. Germline V lookup: CDR1 SGDLS, CDR2 YYNGEE. Trimming removed 0 bases at V and 3 bases at J, with 14 bases between. Here the CDR3 reads CASSVAGGSRTDTQYF. CDR3 sequence (DNA): TGTGCCAGCAGCGTAGCTGGCGGGTCACGGACAGATACGCAGTATTTT.

This chain uses TRBV9 with TRBJ1-3; TRBD1 is a possible D gene (6 bases). Germline-derived CDR1 and CDR2 are SGDLS and YYNGEE. The CDR3 loop spans 15 amino acids. Trimming left V 0 bases short and J 2 bases short, with 9 bases between. The CDR3 reads CASSVVAGAGNTIYF. The CDR3 nucleotides read TGTGCCAGCAGCGTAGTGGCAGGGGCTGGAAACACCATATATTTT. The whole variable domain, remainder taken from reference TRBV9 and TRBJ1-3, is DSGVTQTPKHLITATGQRVTLRCSPRSGDLSVYWYQQSLDQGLQFLIQYYNGEERAKGNILERFSAQQFPDLHSELNLSSLELGDSALYFCASSVVAGAGNTIYFGEGSWLTVV.

This sequence joins TRBV15 and TRBJ2-3; D gene uncertain. CDR1 is LNHNV, CDR2 YYDKDF, per germline (reference sequence). Trimming removed 0 bases from V and 7 bases from J, with 5 bases in between. The CDR3 is 12 amino acids. As DNA, the CDR3 is TGTGCCACCAGCAGAGATGGGTATACGCAGTATTTT. It yields the protein CATSRDGYTQYF.

V usage is TRBV7-9 and J usage is TRBJ1-1; a weak D match, TRBD1 (6 bases). The CDR3 spans 14 residues. Trimming took 5 bases from V and 1 from J, leaving 11 bases between them. Germline values: CDR1 SEHNR, CDR2 FQNEAQ (reference sequence). CDR3 DNA sequence: TGTGCCAGCAGCCCCGAAGGGGGGAACACTGAAGCTTTCTTT. Residues: CASSPEGGNTEAFF. The entire variable domain, with the rest obtained from reference TRBV7-9 and TRBJ1-1, is as follows: DTGVSQNPRHKITKRGQNVTFRCDPISEHNRLYWYRQTLGQGPEFLTYFQNEAQLEKSRLLSDRFSAERPKGSFSTLEIQRTEQGDSAMYLCASSPEGGNTEAFFGQGTRLTVV.

This chain links TRBV5-5 with TRBJ2-5, with D possibly being TRBD2 (6 bases). This CDR3 is built from 14 residues. V was cut by 7 bases and J by 5 bases, with 18 bases left in between. The germline V gene encodes CDR1 SGHKS and CDR2 YYEKEE (reference sequence). The CDR3, as DNA: TGTGCCAGCTACCCGGATGGGAGGAAGGAGACCCAGTACTTC. It codes for CASYPDGRKETQYF.

The V gene is TRBV20-1, the J gene TRBJ2-7, with D maybe TRBD2 (5 bases). V was cut by 5 bases and J by 3 bases, with 17 bases left in between. Germline CDR1 is DFQATT and CDR2 is SNEGSKA (reference sequence). The CDR3 runs to 14 residues. Here the CDR3 DNA reads TGCAGTGCTTCGGACCTTCGGAGGAGCTACGAGCAGTACTTC. Encoded protein: CSASDLRRSYEQYF.